Described below is a single T cell receptor beta chain sequence and its context. A read error may be the cause here, since a much bigger clone is one base away. Alongside a J-beta primer mix, a sample-barcoded 5' primer served in a second PCR lasting about 7 to 12 cycles. TCRdb reprocessed the 5' RACE reads via MiXCR and lists one record per CDR3 protein. Here the sample spans hundreds of thousands of distinct CDR3 sequences, over 40% being singletons. The data were obtained in a study of blood T cells in healthy people across ages. The CDR3 is 17 residues long. With 3 bases removed from V and 3 bases from J, the gap between germline ends came to 20 bases. Germline CDR1 reads SGHRS; CDR2 reads YFSETQ.

The sequencing sample was made of blood. The V call is TRBV5-1, the J call TRBJ2-3; weak D call: TRBD2 (6 bases). The sequence derives from a woman older than 75 in good health. CDR3 region: CASSSVTSPAGTDTQYF. The CDR3 DNA reads TGCGCCAGCAGCTCGGTTACTAGCCCGGCGGGAACAGATACGCAGTATTTT.